The table lists the clone carrying this TCR beta chain with many counts. Antigen specificity is unknown. One entry per CDR3 protein results from TCRdb running MiXCR on the 5' RACE reads. The sample records tens of thousands of distinct CDR3 sequences, 5% to 6% being singletons. CDR1 and CDR2 from the germline V gene are LGHDT and YNNKEL (reference sequence). The CDR3 is 14 amino acids. Trimming took 4 bases from V and 1 from J; bases not matched to a gene: 4. The record originates from a study of early T cells in non-severe SARS-CoV-2 infection. For the study at large: Sequencing of unsorted whole blood was done on bulk RNA, leaving chains unpaired. Study-level points and caveats: VDJdb matching, biased toward anti-spike CD8 responses, missed private and CD4 specificities.

The source is an adult who was a healthcare worker with PCR-confirmed SARS-CoV-2 infection or an uninfected control (not recorded which). The sequencing input was whole blood. The V gene is TRBV3-1, the J gene TRBJ2-7; 7 bases map to TRBD1. The CDR3 coding sequence is TGTGCCAGCAGCCTGGGACAGCTTTCCTACGAGCAGTACTTC. This sequence encodes CASSLGQLSYEQYF.